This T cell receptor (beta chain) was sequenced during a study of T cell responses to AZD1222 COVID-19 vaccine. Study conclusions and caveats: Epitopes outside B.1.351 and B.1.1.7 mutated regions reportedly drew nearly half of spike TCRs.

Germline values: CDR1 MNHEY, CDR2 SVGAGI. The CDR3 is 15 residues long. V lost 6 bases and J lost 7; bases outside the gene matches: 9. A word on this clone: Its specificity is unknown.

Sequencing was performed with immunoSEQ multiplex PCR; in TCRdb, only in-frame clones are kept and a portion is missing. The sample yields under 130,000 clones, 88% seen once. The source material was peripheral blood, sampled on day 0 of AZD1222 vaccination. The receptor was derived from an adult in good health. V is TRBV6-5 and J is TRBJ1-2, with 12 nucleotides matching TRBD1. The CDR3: CASRGQGAPFGGYTF. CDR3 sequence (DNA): TGTGCCAGCAGGGGACAGGGGGCCCCTTTTGGTGGCTACACCTTC.